The rows below give T cell receptor beta chains drawn from one sample of a study of OX40 agonist ivuxolimab in advanced cancers. The repertoire was sequenced with immunoSEQ multiplex PCR; TCRdb's copy has only in-frame clones and lacks some. The sample has 45,000 or so clones, approximately 80% seen once; the top ten hold more than 2%. Sequences were derived from CD4+ or CD8+ T cells sorted from blood, sampled in a trial of the OX40 agonist ivuxolimab. The receptors were sampled from an adult with an advanced solid tumor such as melanoma, head and neck, liver or kidney cancer. Each CDR3 is given with its conserved first and last residue. A D gene is named only where the DNA matches it firmly. The size field is filled for only some rows; it gives once, few, many or a size class.

D	size	V	CDR3
TRBD1	-	TRBV5-4	CASSSGTGRNSNQPQHF
-	-	TRBV6-5	CASSGGANVLTF
-	-	TRBV28	CASSFPNRPNSNQPQHF
TRBD1	once	TRBV28	CASSSSGTGLREQYF
-	-	TRBV12-5	CASGLVRSQLNQPQHF
-	once	TRBV19	CASTLEGYGYTF
-	-	TRBV6-5	CASSGSTDTQYF
-	-	TRBV5-1	CASSIGRSSSTDTQYF
TRBD1	-	TRBV15	CATSRLGQGGFNSNQPQHF
TRBD1	-	TRBV5-6	CASSFTTGSTNYGYTF
-	-	TRBV28	CAIKNQGRNYGYTF
TRBD1	few	TRBV19	CASSNGDSNNEQFF
-	-	TRBV2	CASSESGPGNQPQHF
-	-	TRBV6-7	CASPPPGQETQYF
TRBD2	-	TRBV9	CASSSRLAGGIPYNEQFF
-	-	TRBV18	CASSPYSVSEQYF
-	-	TRBV14	CASSQVGRGVETQYF
-	-	TRBV7-9	CASSPETDTQYF
-	-	TRBV28	CASSGQQGHTGELFF
-	-	TRBV21-1	CASSSPGHPYEQYF
-	once	TRBV6-1	CASSEFGGISTDTQYF
TRBD2	-	TRBV11-3	CASSRAGEYNEQFF
TRBD2	-	TRBV9	CASSVGLADPSSYEQYF
-	-	TRBV6-1	CASSEGGIADTQYF
-	-	TRBV11-3	CASSPSRGYEQYF
-	-	TRBV27	CASSPNQPGTPYGYTF
TRBD2	-	TRBV4-1	CASSQALAGVAKNIQYF
-	-	TRBV7-9	CASSRQGGNTGELFF
-	-	TRBV4-1	CASSQEVARPYEQYF
TRBD1	-	TRBV9	CASSIQGGYSYNEQFF
-	few	TRBV21-1	CASSKAYPLGGRF
TRBD1	few	TRBV5-1	CASSLRQGNTEAFF
-	-	TRBV7-2	CASSSSGSSRHPKPTRF
-	-	TRBV25-1	CASSDLSYGYTF
-	few	TRBV6-5	CASTDRYGYTF
-	-	TRBV7-9	CASSLALGTYEQYF
TRBD2	once	TRBV2	CASSSRAGGKTQYF
-	-	TRBV6-5	CASNHRFSSYNEQFF
TRBD1	-	TRBV19	CASSLDRGLVGYTF
TRBD1	-	TRBV30	CAWSVGQGSGGYTF
-	medium-sized	TRBV7-9	CASSFPAGVGTEAFF
TRBD1	-	TRBV7-3	CASSSQGAGTGELFF
-	once	TRBV19	CASSIGGVTNEKLFF